The T cell receptor (beta chain) described here comes from a study of blood T cell repertoires in COVID-19. Overall study: Both acute and convalescent COVID-19 samples were obtained from the United States, Italy and Spain. Nucleic acid was either cDNA or gDNA, and it came from T cells, B-cell-depleted T cells, or PBMCs.

How the authors handled the data: Reference gene primer amplification gave estimated nucleated cell counts. Here immunoSEQ multiplex PCR was the method, and the copy in TCRdb shows in-frame clones only, minus some. V and J calls and clone size are copied from that table; D and trimming were computed from the DNA. This sample has 250,000 to 350,000 clones, with around 85% found just once. Looked up from germline, CDR1 is MDHEN and CDR2 is SYDVKM. The CDR3 is 14 residues long. V gave up 9 bases and J gave up 4 bases; unmatched junction bases: 8. J is TRBJ2-2 and V is TRBV28, with TRBD1 matching 7 bases. Sequencing input: peripheral blood. The clonotype originates from a woman aged 25 to 39 who had recovered from COVID-19. CDR3 loop: CASERGGFTGELFF. For the CDR3, the DNA is TGTGCCAGTGAAAGAGGGGGCTTCACCGGGGAGCTGTTTTTT.